This T cell receptor (beta chain) is drawn from a study of cytomegalovirus exposure and HLA in healthy donors. The study's findings and limits: TCR beta V- and J-gene trimming was later associated with a missense DCLRE1C variant. In a later analysis, several top co-occurrence clusters appeared linked to parvovirus B19, influenza, CMV and Epstein-Barr virus. Roughly uniform sequencing depth across donors was assumed, possibly incorrectly.

Both 60 Vbeta primers and 13 Jbeta primers went into the PCR. Authors' methods: It was a later analysis that counted 75 million to 90 million unique TCR beta chains, of which some 12 million were shared. Libraries were prepared by immunoSEQ multiplex PCR; TCRdb keeps only in-frame clonotypes and omits some of them. D and trimming were read from the DNA, whereas the V and J calls and clone size are those reported in that table. The top ten clones hold about 1.7% of a sample with about 200,000 clones, 70% to 85% of them seen once. CDR1 is SGHNT, CDR2 YYREEE, per germline (reference sequence). V was clipped by 4 bases and J by 0 bases; unmatched bases: 2. This CDR3 has 17 amino acids. Comment on this clone: Its antigen is not identified.

The gene calls are TRBV5-4 and TRBJ2-6; 12 bases are shared with TRBD2. The specimen sequenced was PBMCs. The receptor was derived from a man aged 45-60 years in good health and CMV-seronegative. The CDR3 DNA reads TGTGCCAGCAGCCCGGGACTAGCGGGCTCTGGGGCCAACGTCCTGACTTTC. Protein: CASSPGLAGSGANVLTF.